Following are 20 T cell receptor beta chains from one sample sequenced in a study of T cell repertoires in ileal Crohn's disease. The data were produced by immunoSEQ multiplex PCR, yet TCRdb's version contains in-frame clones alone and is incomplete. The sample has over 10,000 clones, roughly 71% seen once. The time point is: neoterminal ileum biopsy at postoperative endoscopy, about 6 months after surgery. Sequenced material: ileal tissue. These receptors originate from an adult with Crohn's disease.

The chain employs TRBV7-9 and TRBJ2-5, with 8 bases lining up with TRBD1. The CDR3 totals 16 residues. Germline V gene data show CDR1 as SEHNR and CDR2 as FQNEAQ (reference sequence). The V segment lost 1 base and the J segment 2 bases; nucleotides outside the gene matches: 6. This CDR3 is CASSLVAGGPQETQYF. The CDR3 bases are TGTGCCAGCAGCTTAGTGGCAGGGGGCCCTCAAGAGACCCAGTACTTC.

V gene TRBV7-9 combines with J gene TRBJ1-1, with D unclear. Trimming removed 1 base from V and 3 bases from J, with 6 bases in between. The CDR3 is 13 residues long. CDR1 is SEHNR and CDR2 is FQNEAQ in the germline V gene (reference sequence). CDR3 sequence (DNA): TGTGCCAGCAGCTTAGGACGGTACACTGAAGCTTTCTTT. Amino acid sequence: CASSLGRYTEAFF.

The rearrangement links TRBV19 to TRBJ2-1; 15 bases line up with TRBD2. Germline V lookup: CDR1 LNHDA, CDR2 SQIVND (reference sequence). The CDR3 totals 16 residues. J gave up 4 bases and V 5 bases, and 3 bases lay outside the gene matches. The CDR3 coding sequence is TGTGCCAGTAGTGTGGGACTAGCGGGGGGATACAATGAGCAGTTCTTC. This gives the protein CASSVGLAGGYNEQFF.

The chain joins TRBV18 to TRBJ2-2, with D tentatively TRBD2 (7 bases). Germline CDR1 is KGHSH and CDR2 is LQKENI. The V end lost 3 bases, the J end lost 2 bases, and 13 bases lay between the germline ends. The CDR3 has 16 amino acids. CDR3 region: CASSPRGGDNTGELFF. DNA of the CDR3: TGTGCCAGCTCACCCCGCGGGGGCGATAACACCGGGGAGCTGTTTTTT.

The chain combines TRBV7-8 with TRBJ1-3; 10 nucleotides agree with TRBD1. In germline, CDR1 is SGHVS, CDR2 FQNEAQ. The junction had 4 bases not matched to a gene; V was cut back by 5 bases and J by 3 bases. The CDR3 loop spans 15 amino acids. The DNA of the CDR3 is TGTGCCAGCAGCAGACAGGGGGCGCTTGGAAACACCATATATTTT. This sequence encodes CASSRQGALGNTIYF.

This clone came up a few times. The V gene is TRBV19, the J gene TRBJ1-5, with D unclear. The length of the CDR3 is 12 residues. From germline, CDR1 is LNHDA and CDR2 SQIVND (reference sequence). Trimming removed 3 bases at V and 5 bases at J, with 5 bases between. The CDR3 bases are TGTGCCAGTAGTATGCAAGATCAGCCCCAGCATTTT. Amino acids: CASSMQDQPQHF.

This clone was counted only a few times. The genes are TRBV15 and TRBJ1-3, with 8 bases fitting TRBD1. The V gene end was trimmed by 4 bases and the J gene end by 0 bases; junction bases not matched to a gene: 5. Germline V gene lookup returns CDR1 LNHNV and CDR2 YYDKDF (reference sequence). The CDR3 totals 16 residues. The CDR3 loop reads CATSKPDRGSGNTIYF. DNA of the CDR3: TGTGCCACCAGCAAACCTGACAGGGGCTCTGGAAACACCATATATTTT.

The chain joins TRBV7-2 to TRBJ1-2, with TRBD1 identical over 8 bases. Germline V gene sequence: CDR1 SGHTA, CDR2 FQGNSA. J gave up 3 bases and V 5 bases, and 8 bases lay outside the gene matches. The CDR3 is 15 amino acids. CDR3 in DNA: TGTGCCAGCAGCCCCCGGACAGGGACCCACTATGGCTACACCTTC. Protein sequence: CASSPRTGTHYGYTF. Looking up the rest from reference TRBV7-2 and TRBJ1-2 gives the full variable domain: GAGVSQSPSNKVTEKGKDVELRCDPISGHTALYWYRQSLGQGLEFLIYFQGNSAPDKSGLPSDRFSAERTGGSVSTLTIQRTQQEDSAVYLCASSPRTGTHYGYTFGSGTRLTVV.

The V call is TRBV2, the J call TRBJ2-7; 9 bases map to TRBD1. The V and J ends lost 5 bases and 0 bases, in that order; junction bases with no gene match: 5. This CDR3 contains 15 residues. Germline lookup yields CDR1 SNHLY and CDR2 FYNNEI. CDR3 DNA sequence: TGTGCCAGCAGTCCTCCGGGACAGGGCTCCTACGAGCAGTACTTC. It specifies CASSPPGQGSYEQYF. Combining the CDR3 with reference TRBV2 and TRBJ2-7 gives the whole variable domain EPEVTQTPSHQVTQMGQEVILRCVPISNHLYFYWYRQILGQKVEFLVSFYNNEISEKSEIFDDQFSVERPDGSNFTLKIRSTKLEDSAMYFCASSPPGQGSYEQYFGPGTRLTVT.

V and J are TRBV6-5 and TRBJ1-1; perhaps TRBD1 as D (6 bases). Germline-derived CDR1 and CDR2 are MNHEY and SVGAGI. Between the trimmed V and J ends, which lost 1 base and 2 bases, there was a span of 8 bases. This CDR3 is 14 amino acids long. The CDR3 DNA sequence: TGTGCCAGCAGTTACTGGGGGCAAAACACTGAAGCTTTCTTT. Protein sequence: CASSYWGQNTEAFF.

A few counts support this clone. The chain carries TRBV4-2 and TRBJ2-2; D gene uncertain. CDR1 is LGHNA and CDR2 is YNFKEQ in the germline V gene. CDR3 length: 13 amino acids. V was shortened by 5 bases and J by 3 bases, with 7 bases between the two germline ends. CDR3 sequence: CASSGLYTGELFF. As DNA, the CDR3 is TGTGCCAGCAGCGGCCTTTACACCGGGGAGCTGTTTTTT.

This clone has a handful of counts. The CDR3 here is CASSLAPTYEQYF. Written as DNA, the CDR3 is TGTGCCAGCAGCTTAGCGCCCACCTACGAGCAGTACTTC. The V call is TRBV7-9, the J call TRBJ2-7; D unclear. Per the germline V gene, CDR1 is SEHNR and CDR2 is FQNEAQ (reference sequence). The length of the CDR3 is 13 residues. Trimming left V 0 bases short and J 2 bases short, with 5 bases between.

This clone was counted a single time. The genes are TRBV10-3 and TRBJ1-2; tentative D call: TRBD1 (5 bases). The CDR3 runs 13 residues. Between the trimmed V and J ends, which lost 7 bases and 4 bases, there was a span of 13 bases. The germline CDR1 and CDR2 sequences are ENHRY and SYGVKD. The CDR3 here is CAITETETYGYTF. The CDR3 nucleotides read TGTGCCATCACCGAGACAGAGACCTATGGCTACACCTTC.

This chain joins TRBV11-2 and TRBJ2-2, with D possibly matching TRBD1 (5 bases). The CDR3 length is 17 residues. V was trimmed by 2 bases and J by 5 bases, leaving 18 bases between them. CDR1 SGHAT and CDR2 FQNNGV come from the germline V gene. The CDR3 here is CASSLRGRVSVTGELFF. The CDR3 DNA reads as TGTGCCAGCAGCTTAAGGGGCCGGGTCTCAGTAACCGGGGAGCTGTTTTTT.

CDR3 nucleotides: TGTGCCAGCAATCACGGCACCGGGGAGCTGTTTTTT. This sequence encodes CASNHGTGELFF. V and J are TRBV6-1 and TRBJ2-2; D remains unclear. This CDR3 spans 12 amino acids. In germline, CDR1 is MNHNS, CDR2 SASEGT. The germline V and J ends were trimmed by 7 bases and 4 bases, with 7 bases remaining between them.

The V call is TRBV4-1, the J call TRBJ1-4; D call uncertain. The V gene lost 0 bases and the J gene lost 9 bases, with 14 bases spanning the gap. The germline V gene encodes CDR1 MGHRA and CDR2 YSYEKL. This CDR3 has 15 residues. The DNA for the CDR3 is TGCGCCAGCAGCCAAGACATGGGATCGCGGCAAAAACTGTTTTTT. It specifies CASSQDMGSRQKLFF.

CDR3 bases: TGTGCCAGCAGCTTCGCGGGGGGGAGCACAGATACGCAGTATTTT. Protein: CASSFAGGSTDTQYF. The V and J genes are TRBV7-3 and TRBJ2-3; TRBD2 aligns across 9 bases. Germline-derived CDR1 and CDR2 are SGHTA and FQGTGA. With V trimmed by 3 bases and J by 0 bases, 1 base remained unmatched. The CDR3 loop spans 15 amino acids.

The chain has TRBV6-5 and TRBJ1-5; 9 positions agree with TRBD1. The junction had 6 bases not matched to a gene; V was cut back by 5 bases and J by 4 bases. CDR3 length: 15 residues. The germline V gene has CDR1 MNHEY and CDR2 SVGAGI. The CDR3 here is CASSPKGQGNQPQHF. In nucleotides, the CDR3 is TGTGCCAGCAGTCCTAAGGGACAGGGAAATCAGCCCCAGCATTTT.

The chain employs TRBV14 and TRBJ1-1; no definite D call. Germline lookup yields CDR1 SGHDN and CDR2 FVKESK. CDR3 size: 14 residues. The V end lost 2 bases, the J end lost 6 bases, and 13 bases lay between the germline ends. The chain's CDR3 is CASSQLGIGSEAFF. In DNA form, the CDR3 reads TGTGCCAGCAGCCAATTAGGGATTGGTTCTGAAGCTTTCTTT.

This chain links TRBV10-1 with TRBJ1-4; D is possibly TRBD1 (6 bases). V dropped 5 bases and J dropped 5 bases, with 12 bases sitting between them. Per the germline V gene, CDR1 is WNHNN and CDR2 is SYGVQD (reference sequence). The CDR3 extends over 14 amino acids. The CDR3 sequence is CASSPGHQNEKLFF. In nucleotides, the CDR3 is TGCGCCAGCAGTCCGGGACACCAGAATGAAAAACTGTTTTTT.